Following are 25 T cell receptor beta chains from one sample sequenced in a study of identical twins. TCRdb reprocessed the 5' RACE reads with MiXCR, giving one entry per CDR3 protein. The table includes around 280,000 distinct CDR3 sequences, roughly 8.6% detected once. The same sample was also studied in work on yellow fever vaccine responses in identical twins.

Sequences were obtained from memory (CD45RO+) T cells sorted from blood. The source is a young woman in good health.

This chain joins TRBV4-1 and TRBJ2-7; 9 bases map to TRBD2. This CDR3 comprises 16 residues. The germline V gene encodes CDR1 MGHRA and CDR2 YSYEKL. J gave up 0 bases and V 4 bases, and 7 bases lay outside the gene matches. The CDR3 here is CASSPGTSLSSYEQYF. CDR3 DNA: TGCGCCAGCAGCCCAGGGACTAGCCTAAGCTCCTACGAGCAGTACTTC.

Here the CDR3 DNA reads TGTGCCAGCAGCGACCCCGGACTAGCGGGCTCCTACGAGCAGTACTTC. This encodes CASSDPGLAGSYEQYF. The gene calls are TRBV28 and TRBJ2-7; 11 bases are a match to TRBD2. The CDR3 is made up of 16 amino acids. V lost 6 bases, J lost 0 bases, and 7 bases stayed unmatched. CDR1 is MDHEN and CDR2 is SYDVKM in the germline V gene.

The rearrangement links TRBV5-6 to TRBJ2-5; D perhaps matches TRBD2 (5 bases). V lost 4 bases to trimming and J lost 4 bases, with 14 bases between them. Germline V lookup: CDR1 SGHDT, CDR2 YYEEEE. This CDR3 is built from 14 residues. The DNA of the CDR3 is TGTGCCAGCAGCCCTCAGAGGGTTATAGAGACCCAGTACTTC. This encodes CASSPQRVIETQYF. Looking up the rest from reference TRBV5-6 and TRBJ2-5 gives the full variable domain: DAGVTQSPTHLIKTRGQQVTLRCSPKSGHDTVSWYQQALGQGPQFIFQYYEEEERQRGNFPDRFSGHQFPNYSSELNVNALLLGDSALYLCASSPQRVIETQYFGPGTRLLVL.

At least ten counts were recorded for this clonotype. The chain combines TRBV5-5 with TRBJ1-6, with a weak D call TRBD1 (6 bases). Germline values: CDR1 SGHKS, CDR2 YYEKEE (reference sequence). Trimming took off 3 bases at V and 4 bases at J, with 8 bases between the two ends. CDR3 size: 14 residues. Here the CDR3 reads CASSSQGYNSPLHF. The CDR3 DNA is TGTGCCAGCAGCTCACAGGGATATAATTCACCCCTCCACTTT.

The rearrangement links TRBV20-1 to TRBJ2-7; 10 bases are shared with TRBD2. The junction had 2 bases not matched to a gene; V was cut back by 0 bases and J by 3 bases. From germline, CDR1 is DFQATT and CDR2 SNEGSKA (reference sequence). The CDR3 is made up of 14 amino acids. CDR3 nucleotides: TGCAGTGCTAGAGATGAGCGGGGGGGCTACGAGCAGTACTTC. It translates to CSARDERGGYEQYF.

The table lists this clonotype with many counts. The rearrangement links TRBV15 to TRBJ2-3, with D possibly being TRBD2 (5 bases). CDR1 and CDR2 from the germline V gene are LNHNV and YYDKDF (reference sequence). V shed 2 bases and J shed 0 bases, with 12 bases lying between them. The CDR3 consists of 16 residues. The CDR3 is CATSRSPGLSTDTQYF. DNA of the CDR3: TGTGCCACCAGCAGATCCCCCGGACTGAGCACAGATACGCAGTATTTT. The variable domain in full, completed from reference TRBV15 and TRBJ2-3, reads DAMVIQNPRYQVTQFGKPVTLSCSQTLNHNVMYWYQQKSSQAPKLLFHYYDKDFNNEADTPDNFQSRRPNTSFCFLDIRSPGLGDTAMYLCATSRSPGLSTDTQYFGPGTRLTVL.

This sequence joins TRBV6-5 and TRBJ1-1, with D possibly being TRBD1 (5 bases). CDR3 length: 11 amino acids. CDR1 is MNHEY and CDR2 is SVGAGI in the germline V gene. Trimming removed 6 bases at V and 7 bases at J, with 9 bases between. In DNA, the CDR3 is TGTGCCAGCAGCGGACACCTTGAAGCTTTCTTT. Translating gives CASSGHLEAFF.

This clonotype occurred many times. This chain uses TRBV12-3 or TRBV12-4 with TRBJ2-1; 11 positions agree with TRBD2. This CDR3 has 15 amino acids. After removal of 2 bases from V and 8 bases from J, the junction contained 5 bases not matched to a gene. CDR3 residues: CASSLRLAGGYEQFF. Written as DNA, the CDR3 is TGTGCCAGCAGTTTACGGCTAGCGGGGGGTTATGAGCAGTTCTTC.

This clonotype has just a few counts. The chain couples TRBV12-3 or TRBV12-4 to TRBJ1-1; tentatively, D is TRBD1 (6 bases). This CDR3 is 12 amino acids long. V was shortened by 3 bases and J by 11 bases, with 13 bases between the two germline ends. The CDR3 reads CASSFGGGGAFF. CDR3 nucleotide sequence: TGTGCCAGCAGTTTTGGGGGAGGGGGGGCTTTCTTT.

This clonotype was observed many times. V and J are TRBV20-1 and TRBJ1-5, with D hard to call. The CDR3 runs to 15 residues. Trimming shortened V by 3 bases and J by 3 bases, and 15 bases separated the two germline ends. Germline CDR1 is DFQATT and CDR2 is SNEGSKA (reference sequence). CDR3 sequence (DNA): TGCAGTGCTAGGTTGGTAGGGCCTCACAATCAGCCCCAGCATTTT. This codes for CSARLVGPHNQPQHF.

A few counts support this clonotype. The chain couples TRBV19 to TRBJ2-7; D is possibly TRBD1 (5 bases). Trimming took 6 bases from V and 3 from J, leaving 21 bases between them. The germline V gene has CDR1 LNHDA and CDR2 SQIVND (reference sequence). There are 16 residues in the CDR3. CDR3 bases: TGTGCCAGTAGATACCCCCCGGGTGGGGCGCGCTACGAGCAGTACTTC. Translation gives CASRYPPGGARYEQYF.

This clonotype was seen only a few times. The rearrangement uses TRBV7-9 and TRBJ2-7; D unclear. CDR1 is SEHNR and CDR2 is FQNEAQ in the germline V gene (reference sequence). This CDR3 spans 13 amino acids. Trimming cost V 5 bases and J 2 bases, with 10 bases left between them. CDR3 sequence reads: CASSGGIAYEQYF. In nucleotides, the CDR3 is TGTGCCAGCAGCGGCGGAATAGCCTACGAGCAGTACTTC.

At least ten counts were recorded for this clonotype. The chain couples TRBV7-8 to TRBJ2-2, with D uncertain. Trimming stripped 1 base from V and 4 bases from J, with 10 bases between. From germline, CDR1 is SGHVS and CDR2 FQNEAQ. The CDR3 has 15 residues. CDR3 DNA sequence: TGTGCCAGCAGCTTAGTGGCAGCAACCACCGGGGAGCTGTTTTTT. Translating it yields CASSLVAATTGELFF.

Many counts were recorded for this clonotype. The chain links TRBV11-2 to TRBJ2-3; TRBD2 is a possible D gene (5 bases). CDR1 is SGHAT, CDR2 FQNNGV, per germline. There are 14 residues in the CDR3. Between the trimmed V and J ends, which lost 6 bases and 6 bases, there was a span of 16 bases. DNA of the CDR3: TGTGCCAGCAGTTATAGCGTAATTGGGGATACGCAGTATTTT. The encoded protein is CASSYSVIGDTQYF. Combining the CDR3 with reference TRBV11-2 and TRBJ2-3 gives the whole variable domain EAGVAQSPRYKIIEKRQSVAFWCNPISGHATLYWYQQILGQGPKLLIQFQNNGVVDDSQLPKDRFSAERLKGVDSTLKIQPAKLEDSAVYLCASSYSVIGDTQYFGPGTRLTVL.

The chain is built from TRBV5-1 and TRBJ1-1; weak D call: TRBD1 (6 bases). Germline V gene data show CDR1 as SGHRS and CDR2 as YFSETQ. Trimming shortened V by 4 bases and J by 1 base, and 11 bases separated the two germline ends. The CDR3 is 14 amino acids. The CDR3 loop reads CASSRRQENTEAFF. The CDR3 DNA reads as TGCGCCAGCAGCAGGAGACAGGAGAACACTGAAGCTTTCTTT.

This clonotype was seen a handful of times. J is TRBJ2-4 and V is TRBV20-1; D gene uncertain. Germline values: CDR1 DFQATT, CDR2 SNEGSKA (reference sequence). The CDR3 totals 10 residues. Trimming cost V 6 bases and J 13 bases, with 13 bases left between them. The CDR3: CSAWVGTQYF. Here the CDR3 DNA reads TGCAGTGCCTGGGTGGGAACACAGTACTTC.

V usage is TRBV18 and J usage is TRBJ1-1, with 11 bases matching TRBD1. Germline CDR1 reads KGHSH; CDR2 reads LQKENI. Germline trimming cut 6 bases from V and 0 bases from J; bases unmatched to any gene: 9. The CDR3 spans 17 residues. CDR3 in amino acids: CASSSGTGGNMNTEAFF. The CDR3 region has the DNA TGTGCCAGCTCTTCCGGGACAGGGGGTAACATGAACACTGAAGCTTTCTTT.

At least ten counts were recorded for this clonotype. This rearrangement joins TRBV6-5 to TRBJ1-2; 7 nucleotides align to TRBD1. The V gene's germline CDR1 is MNHEY and CDR2 SVGAGI. This CDR3 is 13 amino acids long. The V segment lost 8 bases and the J segment 3 bases; nucleotides outside the gene matches: 6. CDR3 DNA: TGTGCCAGCTCAGGGGGGGAACACTATGGCTACACCTTC. This sequence encodes CASSGGEHYGYTF.

The chain uses TRBV2 and TRBJ2-7; D may be TRBD1 (5 bases). Trimming left V 6 bases short and J 0 bases short, with 12 bases between. The CDR3 contains 14 residues. Germline V CDR1 and CDR2: SNHLY, FYNNEI. CDR3 DNA sequence: TGTGCCAGCAGGGCGACAGAGACCTCCTACGAGCAGTACGTC. It encodes CASRATETSYEQYV.

In DNA form, the CDR3 reads TGTGCCAGCAGTTTCACTAGCGGGGGCCCCTCCTACGAGCAGTACGTC. Its translation is CASSFTSGGPSYEQYV. The chain has TRBV28 and TRBJ2-7; 11 positions match TRBD2. The length of the CDR3 is 16 residues. Germline lookup yields CDR1 MDHEN and CDR2 SYDVKM. V was clipped by 3 bases and J by 0 bases; unmatched bases: 4.

This sequence joins TRBV27 and TRBJ2-1, with TRBD2 identical over 8 bases. J lost 8 bases, V lost 6 bases, and 15 bases had no gene match. The CDR3 extends over 16 amino acids. Germline V gene sequence: CDR1 MNHEY, CDR2 SMNVEV (reference sequence). The CDR3 loop reads CASRQKPGTSVYEQFF. As DNA, the CDR3 is TGTGCCAGCAGACAGAAGCCCGGGACTAGTGTTTATGAGCAGTTCTTC.

This clonotype was found many times. This rearrangement joins TRBV5-6 to TRBJ2-1; maybe TRBD2 (5 bases). CDR3 length equals 15 residues. Trimming pared 4 bases from V and 7 bases from J, leaving 18 bases between. In germline, CDR1 is SGHDT, CDR2 YYEEEE. CDR3 coding DNA: TGTGCCAGCAGCACGGGATTTGGGCAGCGGAATGAGCAGTTCTTC. This gives the protein CASSTGFGQRNEQFF.

This clonotype appeared a few times. The rearrangement joins TRBV19 to TRBJ2-5; D unclear. Trimming removed 2 bases at V and 5 bases at J, with 15 bases between. CDR3 size: 15 residues. Germline-derived CDR1 and CDR2 are LNHDA and SQIVND (reference sequence). In DNA form, the CDR3 reads TGTGCCAGTAGTATAAACGTGGTGGCCCGGGAGACCCAGTACTTC. The encoded protein is CASSINVVARETQYF.

This clonotype was observed many times. V usage is TRBV12-3 or TRBV12-4 and J usage is TRBJ2-5; tentative D call: TRBD1 (5 bases). The V end lost 5 bases, the J end lost 6 bases, and 7 bases lay between the germline ends. The CDR3 runs 11 residues. The CDR3 sequence: CASSPGKTQYF. The DNA for the CDR3 is TGTGCCAGCAGTCCAGGGAAGACCCAGTACTTC.

This clonotype was counted ten times or more. V and J are TRBV20-1 and TRBJ2-2; 10 bases are a match to TRBD1. The CDR3 length is 14 residues. Unmatched junction bases numbered 2, after V lost 6 bases and J lost 1 base. CDR1 is DFQATT, CDR2 SNEGSKA, per germline (reference sequence). The CDR3 sequence is CSARTGGNTGELFF. The CDR3 DNA follows: TGCAGTGCAAGGACAGGGGGGAACACCGGGGAGCTGTTTTTT.